This T cell receptor beta chain was sequenced in a study of tumor-infiltrating lymphocytes in primary liver carcinoma. Study-wide context: Enrolled patients were male and female, aged 30 to 69 years. Samples gave roughly 3.65 to 7.5 million productive TCRbeta reads, similar across tissue types. Stage T1-T3 N0M0 tumors spanned about 4.2 to 10 cm.

About this clonotype itself: A much bigger clone sits one base away, suggesting this may be a read error.

Total RNA amounting to around 530 ng was the source from which TCR beta cDNA was made with a constant-region primer. Nested multiplex PCR, run for three rounds with slightly modified ARM-PCR, yielded TCR beta libraries. The study ran its first two PCR rounds for 9 to 10 cycles each, using TRBV1-TRBV30 forward primers and a C-beta reverse primer. Each CDR3 protein gets one entry after TCRdb re-called the multiplex PCR reads with MiXCR. The repertoire includes about 320,000 distinct CDR3 sequences, 50% to 75% of them detected once, and about 15% sits in the top ten. Germline CDR1 MNHEY, CDR2 SVGEGT. This CDR3 has 11 amino acids. The V end lost 7 bases, the J end lost 3 bases, and 6 bases lay between the germline ends. Germline DNA was also extracted, and blood RNA derived from unsorted whole blood.

This chain connects TRBV6-2 or TRBV6-3 to TRBJ2-5, with D unresolved. This TCR was sampled from a woman between 25 and 40 years old with primary liver carcinoma and hepatitis B virus infection. Material: peripheral blood. CDR3 nucleotide sequence: TGTGCCAGCATTTCCAAAGAGACCCAGTACTTC. As protein: CASISKETQYF.